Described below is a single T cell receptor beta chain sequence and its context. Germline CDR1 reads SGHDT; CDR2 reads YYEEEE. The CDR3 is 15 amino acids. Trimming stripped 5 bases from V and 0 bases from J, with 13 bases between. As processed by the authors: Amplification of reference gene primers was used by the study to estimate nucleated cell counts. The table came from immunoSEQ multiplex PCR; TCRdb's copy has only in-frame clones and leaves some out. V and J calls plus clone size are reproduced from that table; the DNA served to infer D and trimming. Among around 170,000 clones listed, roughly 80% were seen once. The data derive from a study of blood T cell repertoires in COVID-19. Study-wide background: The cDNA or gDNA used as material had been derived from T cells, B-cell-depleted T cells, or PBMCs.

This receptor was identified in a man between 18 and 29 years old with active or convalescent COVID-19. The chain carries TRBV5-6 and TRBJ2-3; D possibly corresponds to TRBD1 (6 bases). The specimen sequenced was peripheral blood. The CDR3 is CASRILGTSTDTQYF. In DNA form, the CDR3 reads TGTGCCAGCAGAATCCTAGGGACAAGCACAGATACGCAGTATTTT.